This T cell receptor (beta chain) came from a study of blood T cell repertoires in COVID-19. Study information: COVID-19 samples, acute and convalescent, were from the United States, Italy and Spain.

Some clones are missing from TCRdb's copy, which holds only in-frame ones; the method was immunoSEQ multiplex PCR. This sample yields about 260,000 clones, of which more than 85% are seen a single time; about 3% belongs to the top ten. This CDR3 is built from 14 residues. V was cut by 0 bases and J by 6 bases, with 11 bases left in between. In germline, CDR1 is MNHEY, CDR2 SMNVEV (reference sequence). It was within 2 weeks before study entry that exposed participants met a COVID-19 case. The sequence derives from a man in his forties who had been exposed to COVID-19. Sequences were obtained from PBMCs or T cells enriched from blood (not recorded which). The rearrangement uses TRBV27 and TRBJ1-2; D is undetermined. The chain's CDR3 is CASSLSPGTNGYTF. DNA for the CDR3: TGTGCCAGCAGTTTATCCCCTGGCACAAATGGCTACACCTTC.